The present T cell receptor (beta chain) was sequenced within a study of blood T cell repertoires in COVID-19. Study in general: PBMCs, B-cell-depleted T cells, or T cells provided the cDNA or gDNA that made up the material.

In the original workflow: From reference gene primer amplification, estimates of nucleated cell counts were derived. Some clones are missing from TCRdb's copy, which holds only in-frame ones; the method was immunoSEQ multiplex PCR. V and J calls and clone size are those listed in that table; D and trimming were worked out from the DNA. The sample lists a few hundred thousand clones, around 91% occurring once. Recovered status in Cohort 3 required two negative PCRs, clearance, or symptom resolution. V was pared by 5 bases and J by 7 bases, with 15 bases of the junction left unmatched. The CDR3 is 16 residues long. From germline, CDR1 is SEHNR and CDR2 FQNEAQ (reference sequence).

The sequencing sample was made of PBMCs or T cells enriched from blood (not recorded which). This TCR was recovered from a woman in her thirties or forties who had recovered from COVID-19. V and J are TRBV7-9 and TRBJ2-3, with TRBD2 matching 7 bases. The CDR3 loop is CASSPPASGRGHTQYF. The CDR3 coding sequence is TGTGCCAGCAGCCCCCCGGCTAGCGGCCGCGGTCATACGCAGTATTTT.